The rows below give T cell receptor beta chains drawn from one sample of a study of blood T cell repertoires in COVID-19. Clones were read by immunoSEQ multiplex PCR, and TCRdb kept only the in-frame ones, dropping some. The repertoire includes around 83,000 clones, 86% of them detected once, and 25% to 30% sits in the top ten. Material for sequencing was peripheral blood. The receptors were sampled from a middle-aged man with active or convalescent COVID-19. Each CDR3 is given with its conserved first and last residue. D genes are given only for firm matches.

D	V	J	CDR3	DNA
.	TRBV6-5	TRBJ2-2	CASLGENTGELFF	TGTGCCAGCCTAGGGGAGAACACCGGGGAGCTGTTTTTT
.	TRBV5-1	TRBJ1-6	CATRRDNSPLHF	TGCGCCACCCGGAGGGATAATTCACCCCTCCACTTT
TRBD1	TRBV29-1	TRBJ2-7	CSVAFGTGFKSYEQYF	TGCAGCGTTGCCTTCGGGACAGGCTTTAAGTCCTACGAGCAGTACTTC
TRBD1	TRBV9	TRBJ2-7	CASSAGTGAREQYF	TGTGCCAGCAGCGCAGGGACAGGGGCACGCGAGCAGTACTTC
TRBD1	TRBV30	TRBJ2-3	CACLGTGGRVDTQYF	TGTGCCTGTCTCGGGACAGGGGGCCGAGTGGATACGCAGTATTTT
TRBD1	TRBV4-1	TRBJ2-7	CASSRDRGRIYEQYF	TGCGCCAGCAGCCGGGACAGGGGGCGCATCTACGAGCAGTACTTC
.	TRBV5-6	TRBJ1-6	CASRGPGTNSPLHF	TGTGCCAGTAGGGGTCCGGGCACTAATTCACCCCTCCACTTT
.	TRBV27	TRBJ2-3	CASSEAGARTDTQYF	TGTGCCAGCAGTGAGGCGGGGGCAAGGACAGATACGCAGTATTTT
TRBD1	TRBV3-1/TRBV3-2	TRBJ2-5	CASSLGQGEETQYF	TGTGCCAGCAGCCTTGGACAGGGGGAAGAGACCCAGTACTTC
TRBD1	TRBV7-9	TRBJ2-1	CASSWGQRYNEQFF	TGTGCCAGCAGCTGGGGACAGCGGTACAATGAGCAGTTCTTC
.	TRBV6-1	TRBJ2-7	CASSERDTAYEQYF	TGTGCCAGCAGTGAACGGGACACTGCCTACGAGCAGTACTTC
TRBD2	TRBV30	TRBJ2-2	CAWSVRVAGTTGELFF	TGTGCCTGGAGTGTACGGGTAGCGGGAACGACCGGGGAGCTGTTTTTT
.	TRBV7-2	TRBJ1-5	CASSSLRSQPQHF	TGTGCCAGCAGCTCGCTGCGGTCGCAGCCCCAGCATTTT
.	TRBV4-3	TRBJ2-3	CASSHEYSPRGTDTQYF	TGCGCCAGCAGCCATGAATACAGTCCCAGGGGCACAGATACGCAGTATTTT
.	TRBV7-2	TRBJ2-2	CASSSIWELFF	TGTGCCAGCAGCTCTATTTGGGAGCTGTTTTTT